This T cell receptor beta chain originates from a study of Graves' ophthalmopathy and Graves' hyperthyroidism. The study's findings and limits: Most thyroid-expanded clonotypes exceeding 0.001 frequency were also found in blood.

RNA transcripts were the template, and TCR beta CDR3 regions were amplified from them. HTBI-primed first-round RT-PCR preceded second-round multiplex PCR. In TCRdb, the multiplex PCR reads were re-called with MiXCR into one record per CDR3 protein. Of under 800,000 distinct CDR3 sequences in the sample, approximately 22% were seen once. V was trimmed by 3 bases and J by 4 bases, leaving 12 bases between them. From germline, CDR1 is KGHSH and CDR2 LQKENI. The CDR3 totals 14 residues. This clonotype was recorded at least ten times. Its antigen remains unknown. The clonotype was recovered from a young woman with stable Graves' hyperthyroidism. Some clones in this sample may be carry-over from other donors' samples. V gene TRBV18 combines with J gene TRBJ1-1; D possibly corresponds to TRBD1 (6 bases). The source material was peripheral blood. The CDR3: CASSPNRVGTEAFF. As DNA, the CDR3 is TGTGCCAGCTCACCGAACAGGGTTGGCACTGAAGCTTTCTTT. Variable domain in full (rest from reference TRBV18 and TRBJ1-1): NAGVMQNPRHLVRRRGQEARLRCSPMKGHSHVYWYRQLPEEGLKFMVYLQKENIIDESGMPKERFSAEFPKEGPSILRIQQVVRGDSAAYFCASSPNRVGTEAFFGQGTRLTVV.